The sample holds many counts of the clone carrying this T cell receptor beta chain. Its antigen is undetermined. Molecular barcoded adaptors covering alpha/delta and beta/gamma chains were used on roughly 400 ng RNA. TCRdb independently ran MiXCR on the reads; one entry per CDR3 protein. The sample records roughly 130,000 distinct CDR3 sequences, 10% to 15% being singletons. The data stem from a study of read filtering for tumor transcriptome and immune sequencing. Study as a whole: After DNase treatment, RNA was made into whole-transcriptome libraries.

Unmatched junction bases numbered 8, after V lost 4 bases and J lost 8 bases. From germline, CDR1 is SGHRS and CDR2 YFSETQ. The CDR3 runs 15 residues. Study-level findings and limits: Compared with RNA-seq, IR-seq gave much higher clonotype depth and reliability.

The clonotype comes from a donor aged 40 or older with multiple myeloma. The sample comprised a population of CD138-negative cells sorted from bone marrow. The genes are TRBV5-1 and TRBJ2-1, with TRBD2 matching 11 bases. The CDR3 nucleotides are TGCGCCAGCAGCGCCTCTAGCGGGAGGATGCATGAGCAGTTCTTC. It codes for CASSASSGRMHEQFF. The variable domain in full, with the rest retrieved from reference TRBV5-1 and TRBJ2-1, is KAGVTQTPRYLIKTRGQQVTLSCSPISGHRSVSWYQQTPGQGLQFLFEYFSETQRNKGNFPGRFSGRQFSNSRSEMNVSTLELGDSALYLCASSASSGRMHEQFFGPGTRLTVL.